This T cell receptor (beta chain) was captured by sequencing in a study of cytomegalovirus exposure and HLA in healthy donors. Whole-study findings and limits: Sequence variants that were highly shared formed a cluster that was likely a sequencing artifact. The study reported that TCR beta sequences accurately predicted HLA-A and HLA-B alleles in most subjects. The authors enumerated roughly 180 TCR beta chains as linked to cytomegalovirus.

PCR amplification relied on 60 Vbeta primers (plus 13 Jbeta primers). TCRdb's table, derived via immunoSEQ multiplex PCR, lists solely in-frame clones and lacks some. The sample includes some 76,000 clones. Trimming stripped 5 bases from V and 6 bases from J, with 10 bases between. CDR3 length: 12 residues. Germline CDR1 reads LNHNV; CDR2 reads YYDKDF (reference sequence). Comment on this clone: Its specificity is unknown.

In nominal health when sampled, donors likely had unrecorded immune exposures nonetheless. J is TRBJ1-1 and V is TRBV15, with D maybe TRBD1 (6 bases). Input material: PBMCs. The receptor was derived from a boy between 10 and 17 years old in good health and CMV-seronegative. The CDR3 reads CATSGRGAEAFF. The CDR3 DNA sequence: TGTGCCACCAGCGGCAGGGGCGCTGAAGCTTTCTTT.